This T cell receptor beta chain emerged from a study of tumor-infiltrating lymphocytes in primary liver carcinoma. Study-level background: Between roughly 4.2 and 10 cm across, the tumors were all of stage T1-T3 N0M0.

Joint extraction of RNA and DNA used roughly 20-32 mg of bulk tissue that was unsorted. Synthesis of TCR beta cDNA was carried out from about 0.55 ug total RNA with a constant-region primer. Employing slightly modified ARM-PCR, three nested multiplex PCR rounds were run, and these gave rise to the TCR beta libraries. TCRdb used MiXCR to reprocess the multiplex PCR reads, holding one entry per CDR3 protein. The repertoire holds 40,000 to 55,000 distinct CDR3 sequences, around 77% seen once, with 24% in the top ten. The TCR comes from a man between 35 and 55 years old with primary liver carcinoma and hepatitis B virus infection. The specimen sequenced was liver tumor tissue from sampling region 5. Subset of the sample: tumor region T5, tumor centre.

CDR3 sequence reads: CASSLYGASGNTIYF. The CDR3 region has the DNA TGCGCCAGCAGCTTGTACGGGGCCTCTGGAAACACCATATATTTT. The chain links TRBV5-1 to TRBJ1-3, with D possibly being TRBD1 (5 bases). The CDR3 runs 15 residues. The germline CDR1 and CDR2 sequences are SGHRS and YFSETQ. V was cut by 1 base and J by 0 bases, with 8 bases left in between.